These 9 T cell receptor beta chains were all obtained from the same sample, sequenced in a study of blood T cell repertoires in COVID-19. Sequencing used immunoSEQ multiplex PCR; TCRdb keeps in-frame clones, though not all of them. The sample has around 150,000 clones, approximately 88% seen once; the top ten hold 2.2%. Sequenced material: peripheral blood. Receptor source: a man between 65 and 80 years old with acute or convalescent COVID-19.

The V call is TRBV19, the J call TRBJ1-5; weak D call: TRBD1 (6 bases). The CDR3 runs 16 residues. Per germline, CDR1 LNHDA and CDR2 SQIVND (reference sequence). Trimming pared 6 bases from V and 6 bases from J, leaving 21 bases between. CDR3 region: CASSPLRTGPGQPQHF. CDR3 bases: TGTGCCAGTAGCCCGCTCCGAACAGGGCCGGGTCAGCCCCAGCATTTT.

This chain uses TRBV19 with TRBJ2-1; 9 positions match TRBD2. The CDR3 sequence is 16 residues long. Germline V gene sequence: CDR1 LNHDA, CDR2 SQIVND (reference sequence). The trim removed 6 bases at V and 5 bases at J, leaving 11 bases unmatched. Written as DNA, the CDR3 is TGTGCCAGTAGACCCCTCCCTAGCGGGGAAAACAATGAGCAGTTCTTC. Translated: CASRPLPSGENNEQFF. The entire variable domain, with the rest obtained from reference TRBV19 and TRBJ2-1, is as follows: DGGITQSPKYLFRKEGQNVTLSCEQNLNHDAMYWYRQDPGQGLRLIYYSQIVNDFQKGDIAEGYSVSREKKESFPLTVTSAQKNPTAFYLCASRPLPSGENNEQFFGPGTRLTVL.

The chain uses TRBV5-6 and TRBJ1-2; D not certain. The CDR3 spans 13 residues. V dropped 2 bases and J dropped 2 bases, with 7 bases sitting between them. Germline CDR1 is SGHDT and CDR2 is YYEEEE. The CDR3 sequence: CASSLRENYGYTF. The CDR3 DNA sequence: TGTGCCAGCAGCTTACGGGAGAACTATGGCTACACCTTC. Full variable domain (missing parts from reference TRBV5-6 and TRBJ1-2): DAGVTQSPTHLIKTRGQQVTLRCSPKSGHDTVSWYQQALGQGPQFIFQYYEEEERQRGNFPDRFSGHQFPNYSSELNVNALLLGDSALYLCASSLRENYGYTFGSGTRLTVV.

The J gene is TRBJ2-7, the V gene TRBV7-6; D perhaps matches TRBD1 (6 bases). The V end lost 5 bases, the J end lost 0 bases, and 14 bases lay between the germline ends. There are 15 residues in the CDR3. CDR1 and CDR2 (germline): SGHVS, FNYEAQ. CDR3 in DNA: TGTGCCAGCAGCAGTGGGTCAGGGGTCTCCTACGAGCAGTACTTC. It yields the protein CASSSGSGVSYEQYF.

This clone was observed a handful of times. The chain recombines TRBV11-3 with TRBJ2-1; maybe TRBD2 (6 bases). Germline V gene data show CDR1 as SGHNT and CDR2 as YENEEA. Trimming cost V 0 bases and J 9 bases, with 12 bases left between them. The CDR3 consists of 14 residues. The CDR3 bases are TGTGCCAGCAGCTTAGAAGCATTCGGGGGTGAGCAGTTCTTC. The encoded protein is CASSLEAFGGEQFF.

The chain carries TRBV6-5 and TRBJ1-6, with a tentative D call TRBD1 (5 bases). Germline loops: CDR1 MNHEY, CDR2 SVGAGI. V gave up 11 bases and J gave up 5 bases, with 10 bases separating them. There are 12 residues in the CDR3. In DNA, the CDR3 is TGTGCCGGCGCCAGGGATAATTCACCCCTCCACTTT. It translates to CAGARDNSPLHF.

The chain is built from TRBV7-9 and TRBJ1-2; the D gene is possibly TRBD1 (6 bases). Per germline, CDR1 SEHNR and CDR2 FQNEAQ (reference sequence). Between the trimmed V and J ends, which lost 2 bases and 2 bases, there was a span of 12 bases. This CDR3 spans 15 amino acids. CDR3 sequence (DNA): TGTGCCAGCAGCTTAACAGGGCTACGGAACTATGGCTACACCTTC. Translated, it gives CASSLTGLRNYGYTF.

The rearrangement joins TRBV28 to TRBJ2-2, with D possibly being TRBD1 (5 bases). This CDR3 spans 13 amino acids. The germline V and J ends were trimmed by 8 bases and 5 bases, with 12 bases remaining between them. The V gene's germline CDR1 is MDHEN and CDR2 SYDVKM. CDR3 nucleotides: TGTGCCAGCCTCGGACATTTGACCGGGGAGCTGTTTTTT. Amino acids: CASLGHLTGELFF.

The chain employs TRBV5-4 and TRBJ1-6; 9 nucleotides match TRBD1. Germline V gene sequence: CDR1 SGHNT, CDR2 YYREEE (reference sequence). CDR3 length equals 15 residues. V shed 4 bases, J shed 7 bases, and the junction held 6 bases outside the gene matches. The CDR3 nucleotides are TGTGCCAGCAGCCCCGGACAGGGGACGAATTCACCCCTCCACTTT. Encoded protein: CASSPGQGTNSPLHF.